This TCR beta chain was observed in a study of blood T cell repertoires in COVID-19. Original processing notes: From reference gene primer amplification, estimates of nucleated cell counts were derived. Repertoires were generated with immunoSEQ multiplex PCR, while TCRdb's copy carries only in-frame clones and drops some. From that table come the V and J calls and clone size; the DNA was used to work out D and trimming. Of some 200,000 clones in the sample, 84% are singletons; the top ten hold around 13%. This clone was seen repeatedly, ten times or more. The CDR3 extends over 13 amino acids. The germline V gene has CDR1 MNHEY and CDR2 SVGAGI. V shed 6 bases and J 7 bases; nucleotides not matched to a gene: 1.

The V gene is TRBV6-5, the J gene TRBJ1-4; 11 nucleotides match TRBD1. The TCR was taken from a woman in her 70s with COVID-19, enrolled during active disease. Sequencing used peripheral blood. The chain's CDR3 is CASRGTGGEKLFF. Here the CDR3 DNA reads TGTGCCAGCAGGGGGACAGGGGGTGAAAAACTGTTTTTT.